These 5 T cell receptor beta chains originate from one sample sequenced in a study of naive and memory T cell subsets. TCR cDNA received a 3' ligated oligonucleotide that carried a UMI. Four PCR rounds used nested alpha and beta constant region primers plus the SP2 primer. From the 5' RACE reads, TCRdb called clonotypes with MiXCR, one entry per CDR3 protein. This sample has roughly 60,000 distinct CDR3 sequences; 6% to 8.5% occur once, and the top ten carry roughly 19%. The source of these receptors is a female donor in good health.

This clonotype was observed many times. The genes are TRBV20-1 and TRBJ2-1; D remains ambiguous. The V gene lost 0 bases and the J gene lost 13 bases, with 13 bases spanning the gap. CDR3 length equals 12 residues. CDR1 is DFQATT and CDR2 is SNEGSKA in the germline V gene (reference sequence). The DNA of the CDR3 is TGCAGTGCTAGAGATCGGATAACCCCCCAGTTCTTC. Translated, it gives CSARDRITPQFF.

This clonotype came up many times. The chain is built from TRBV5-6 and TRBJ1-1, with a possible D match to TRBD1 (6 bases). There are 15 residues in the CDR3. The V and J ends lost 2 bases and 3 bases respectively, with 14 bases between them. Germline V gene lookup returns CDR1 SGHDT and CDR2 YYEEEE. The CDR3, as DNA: TGTGCCAGCAGCTTTGCAGGGGATCCGGACACTGAAGCTTTCTTT. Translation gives CASSFAGDPDTEAFF.

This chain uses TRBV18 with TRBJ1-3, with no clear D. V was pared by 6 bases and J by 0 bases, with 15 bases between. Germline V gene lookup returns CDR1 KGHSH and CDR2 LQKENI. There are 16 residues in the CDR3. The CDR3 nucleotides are TGTGCCAGCTCCGCCCGGGCCCTAGTCTCTGGAAACACCATATATTTT. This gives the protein CASSARALVSGNTIYF.

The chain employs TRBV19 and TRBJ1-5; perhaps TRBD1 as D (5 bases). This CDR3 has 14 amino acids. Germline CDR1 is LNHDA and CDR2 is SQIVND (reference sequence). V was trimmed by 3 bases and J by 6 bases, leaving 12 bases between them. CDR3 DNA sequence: TGTGCCAGTAGTATCGGCAGGGTGCTTCAGCCCCAGCATTTT. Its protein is CASSIGRVLQPQHF.

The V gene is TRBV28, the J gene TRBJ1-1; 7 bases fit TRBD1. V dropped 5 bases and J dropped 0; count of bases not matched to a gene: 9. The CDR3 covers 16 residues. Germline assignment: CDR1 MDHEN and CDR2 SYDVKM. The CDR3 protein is CASSPSTGSMNTEAFF. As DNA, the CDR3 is TGTGCCAGCAGTCCGTCGACAGGGAGCATGAACACTGAAGCTTTCTTT.